This is a list of T cell receptor beta chains from one sample in a study of spatial heterogeneity in lung cancer. TCRdb fed the 5' RACE reads into MiXCR, producing one record per CDR3 protein. The sample lists 75,000 or so distinct CDR3 sequences, 8% occurring once. The sequenced sample was PBMCs, obtained at surgery. These receptors all stem from a male donor with early-stage non-small cell lung cancer. The CDR3 runs from the conserved cysteine through the conserved F or W. D genes are given only for firm matches. Size tells how often a clone was seen (once, few, many) or the class of an expanded clone, and some rows leave it out.

J gene,V gene,D gene,clone size,CDR3 protein,CDR3 DNA
TRBJ1-5,TRBV18,-,-,CASSPGGAVDQPQHF,TGTGCCAGCTCCCCTGGCGGGGCAGTCGATCAGCCCCAGCATTTT
TRBJ1-2,TRBV10-3,-,medium-sized,CAISEVAGGNGYTF,TGTGCCATCAGTGAGGTGGCCGGGGGGAATGGCTACACCTTC
TRBJ2-1,TRBV7-2,TRBD2,many,CASSTLTGSGRNNEQFF,TGTGCCAGCAGCACCCTAACTGGTAGCGGGAGAAACAATGAGCAGTTCTTC
TRBJ1-1,TRBV12-3/TRBV12-4,-,-,CASKLNTEAFF,TGTGCAAGCAAATTGAACACTGAAGCTTTCTTT
TRBJ2-7,TRBV7-8,-,many,CASSVIPGTEQYF,TGTGCCAGCAGCGTTATCCCCGGGACCGAGCAGTACTTC
TRBJ1-1,TRBV7-9,-,many,CASSLVGGLSTEAFF,TGTGCCAGCAGCTTAGTGGGCGGACTAAGCACTGAAGCTTTCTTT
TRBJ1-4,TRBV5-8,-,few,CASSLDWGTNEKLFF,TGTGCCAGCAGCTTGGACTGGGGGACTAATGAAAAACTGTTTTTT
TRBJ2-5,TRBV6-2/TRBV6-3,TRBD1,-,CASSRRQGQGETQYF,TGTGCCAGCAGCCGCCGACAGGGACAAGGGGAGACCCAGTACTTC
TRBJ2-3,TRBV2,-,few,CASSYMTVTDTQYF,TGTGCCAGCAGTTACATGACAGTCACAGATACGCAGTATTTT
TRBJ1-5,TRBV5-6,TRBD1,-,CASSLRQGRASNQPQHF,TGTGCCAGCAGCCTTCGACAGGGACGGGCTAGCAATCAGCCCCAGCATTTT
TRBJ1-2,TRBV12-3/TRBV12-4,TRBD1,many,CASSATGGYGYTF,TGTGCCAGCAGTGCCACAGGGGGATACGGCTACACCTTC
TRBJ2-1,TRBV3-1,-,-,CASSLNPGAGYNEQFF,TGTGCCAGCAGCCTCAACCCCGGGGCCGGGTACAATGAGCAGTTCTTC
TRBJ2-3,TRBV5-1,-,-,CASRPDSTDTQYF,TGCGCCAGCAGACCGGACAGCACAGATACGCAGTATTTT
TRBJ2-5,TRBV12-3/TRBV12-4,-,-,CASSPWREQETQYF,TGTGCCAGCTCCCCGTGGAGGGAGCAAGAGACCCAGTACTTC
TRBJ2-4,TRBV4-1,-,few,CASSQSQTGAKNIQYF,TGCGCCAGCAGCCAATCCCAGACAGGAGCCAAAAACATTCAGTACTTC
TRBJ2-1,TRBV14,TRBD2,-,CASSPQLWEGSYNEQFF,TGTGCCAGCAGCCCACAGCTCTGGGAGGGTTCCTACAATGAGCAGTTCTTC
TRBJ1-1,TRBV5-1,-,-,CASSFTGRDTEAFF,TGCGCCAGCAGCTTCACCGGGAGAGACACTGAAGCTTTCTTT
TRBJ1-1,TRBV29-1,-,many,CSVANSGAFF,TGCAGCGTTGCGAACAGCGGAGCTTTCTTT